These 19 T cell receptor beta chains were all obtained from the same sample, sequenced in a study of identical twins. From the 5' RACE reads, TCRdb called clonotypes with MiXCR, one entry per CDR3 protein. The sample has about 1.7 million distinct CDR3 sequences, around a third seen once. The source material was cord blood. The source is a newborn girl in good health.

Turning to this clonotype: One base away lies a much larger clone, so this may be a sequencing read error. CDR3 in DNA: TGTGCCAGCGGGCTCAGAGCAGAAGTAGACACAGATACGCAGTATTTT. Protein: CASGLRAEVDTDTQYF. This chain links TRBV6-6 with TRBJ2-3, with D unresolved. Trimming removed 8 bases at V and 2 bases at J, with 20 bases between. From germline, CDR1 is MNHNY and CDR2 SVGAGI (reference sequence). The CDR3 spans 16 residues.

This clonotype was seen a handful of times. The chain carries TRBV10-3 and TRBJ2-7, with D possibly matching TRBD2 (5 bases). The ends were cut back, 6 bases at V and 3 bases at J, with 6 bases in the middle. CDR1 is ENHRY and CDR2 is SYGVKD in the germline V gene. This CDR3 contains 11 residues. CDR3 amino acids: CAIRRDYEQYF. CDR3 nucleotides: TGTGCCATCAGACGGGACTACGAGCAGTACTTC.

This clonotype came up once. The chain links TRBV20-1 to TRBJ2-7; the D gene is possibly TRBD2 (6 bases). The DNA end is more similar to TRBJ2-5, so the J call may be wrong. From germline, CDR1 is DFQATT and CDR2 SNEGSKA (reference sequence). The CDR3 totals 14 residues. DNA for the CDR3: TGCAGTGCCAGGCCAGGGACTCCATGGGAGACCCAGTACTTC. Translating gives CSARPGTPWETQYF.

This clonotype was counted between two and nine times. The rearrangement links TRBV3-1 to TRBJ2-1; tentatively, D is TRBD2 (6 bases). Germline V gene sequence: CDR1 LGHDT, CDR2 YNNKEL (reference sequence). The V gene lost 1 base and the J gene lost 10 bases, with 8 bases spanning the gap. There are 12 residues in the CDR3. CDR3 bases: TGTGCCAGCAGCCAAGCGGCGGGGGAGCAGTTCTTC. It specifies CASSQAAGEQFF.

This clonotype was seen a few times. The chain recombines TRBV28 with TRBJ1-2, with D unresolved. Germline-derived CDR1 and CDR2 are MDHEN and SYDVKM. The CDR3 has 13 residues. V shed 3 bases and J shed 9 bases, with 14 bases lying between them. DNA for the CDR3: TGTGCCAGCAGTTTGGCAGACCGTTTGCGCTACACCTTC. Protein sequence: CASSLADRLRYTF.

This clonotype was recorded a few times. This chain connects TRBV20-1 to TRBJ1-4, with 7 bases aligning to TRBD1. This CDR3 is 13 amino acids long. Per the germline V gene, CDR1 is DFQATT and CDR2 is SNEGSKA (reference sequence). J was trimmed by 6 bases and V by 5 bases; bases with no gene match: 6. CDR3 residues: CSAFRQGDEKLFF. DNA for the CDR3: TGCAGTGCTTTCCGACAGGGTGATGAAAAACTGTTTTTT.

This clonotype was seen a handful of times. V usage is TRBV13 and J usage is TRBJ2-3, with 10 bases fitting TRBD2. V trimming: 3 bases; J trimming: 0 bases; junction bases outside the gene matches: 6. Looked up from germline, CDR1 is PRHDT and CDR2 is FYEKMQ (reference sequence). This CDR3 is 17 amino acids long. The CDR3 here is CASSFGSGGQSTDTQYF. Here the CDR3 DNA reads TGTGCCAGCAGCTTTGGTAGCGGGGGGCAGAGCACAGATACGCAGTATTTT.

This clonotype was observed a few times. This sequence joins TRBV7-2 and TRBJ2-7; 9 bases fit TRBD2. CDR3 length: 16 residues. V lost 3 bases to trimming and J lost 0 bases; unmatched junction nucleotides: 6. Germline CDR1 reads SGHTA; CDR2 reads FQGNSA. The CDR3 DNA sequence: TGTGCCAGCAGCTTCCGAGCTAGCGGGGACTCCTACGAGCAGTACTTC. Protein product: CASSFRASGDSYEQYF.

This chain uses TRBV4-1 with TRBJ2-7, with a weak D call TRBD1 (5 bases). Between the trimmed V and J ends, which lost 2 bases and 6 bases, there was a span of 17 bases. Germline V gene sequence: CDR1 MGHRA, CDR2 YSYEKL. The CDR3 runs to 15 residues. CDR3 DNA: TGCGCCAGCAGCCAAATCGGCGATGGGGCCTCCGAGCAGTACTTC. Its translation: CASSQIGDGASEQYF.

V is TRBV13 and J is TRBJ2-3; weak D call: TRBD2 (6 bases). This CDR3 is built from 17 residues. V shed 2 bases and J shed 0 bases, with 15 bases lying between them. Germline V gene sequence: CDR1 PRHDT, CDR2 FYEKMQ (reference sequence). The CDR3 region is CASSLIRERGSTDTQYF. In DNA, the CDR3 is TGTGCCAGCAGCTTAATCCGGGAGAGGGGAAGCACAGATACGCAGTATTTT. The full variable domain, in which reference TRBV13 and TRBJ2-3 provide the parts outside the CDR3, is AAGVIQSPRHLIKEKRETATLKCYPIPRHDTVYWYQQGPGQDPQFLISFYEKMQSDKGSIPDRFSAQQFSDYHSELNMSSLELGDSALYFCASSLIRERGSTDTQYFGPGTRLTVL.

This clonotype came up a few times. It may be a read error: a sequence one base away is much more abundant. This sequence joins TRBV7-2 and TRBJ1-2, with D unresolved. Trimming took off 1 base at V and 6 bases at J, with 6 bases between the two ends. This CDR3 is 12 amino acids long. Germline-derived CDR1 and CDR2 are SGHTA and FQGNSA. The CDR3 protein is CASSLEVDGYTF. In DNA, the CDR3 is TGTGCCAGCAGCTTAGAGGTCGATGGCTACACCTTC.

This clonotype was counted many times. The chain recombines TRBV27 with TRBJ2-3; possibly TRBD2 for D (5 bases). Germline V gene lookup returns CDR1 MNHEY and CDR2 SMNVEV (reference sequence). Deletions cut 2 bases from V and 5 bases from J, with 8 bases between. CDR3 length equals 13 residues. The CDR3 sequence: CASSLTGIDTQYF. CDR3 bases: TGTGCCAGCAGTTTAACCGGGATAGATACGCAGTATTTT.

There are a few counts of this clonotype. V gene TRBV18 combines with J gene TRBJ1-1; possible D gene TRBD1, 5 bases. Germline CDR1 is KGHSH and CDR2 is LQKENI. The CDR3 extends over 16 amino acids. The V end lost 3 bases, the J end lost 5 bases, and 19 bases lay between the germline ends. For the CDR3, the DNA is TGTGCCAGCTCACCCTGGATAGCGGGGGGGAAAACTGAAGCTTTCTTT. This translates into CASSPWIAGGKTEAFF.

This clonotype occurred a few times. This chain connects TRBV20-1 to TRBJ2-1; no clear D. CDR3 size: 10 residues. V lost 3 bases, J lost 14 bases, and 11 bases lay in between. Germline V CDR1 and CDR2: DFQATT, SNEGSKA (reference sequence). The CDR3 here is CSASGQSEFF. The CDR3 DNA sequence: TGCAGTGCTAGTGGGCAAAGTGAGTTCTTC.

The chain joins TRBV4-2 to TRBJ2-2; 8 nucleotides match TRBD2. Germline V CDR1 and CDR2: LGHNA, YNFKEQ. V trimming: 3 bases; J trimming: 4 bases; junction bases outside the gene matches: 16. This CDR3 contains 19 residues. CDR3: CASSQDRIGVAGRTGELFF. The CDR3 region has the DNA TGTGCCAGCAGCCAGGATCGTATCGGAGTAGCGGGGCGCACCGGGGAGCTGTTTTTT.

The rearrangement joins TRBV20-1 to TRBJ2-7; 10 positions match TRBD2. Trimming at V came to 3 bases and at J to 3 bases, leaving 5 bases not matched to a gene. This CDR3 has 14 amino acids. CDR1 and CDR2 from the germline V gene are DFQATT and SNEGSKA (reference sequence). DNA of the CDR3: TGCAGTGCTAGTGTTCCTAGCGGGAGCTACGAGCAGTACTTC. This gives the protein CSASVPSGSYEQYF.

The chain combines TRBV2 with TRBJ2-5, with D maybe TRBD1 (6 bases). This CDR3 region has 13 residues. CDR1 and CDR2 (germline): SNHLY, FYNNEI. The germline V and J ends were trimmed by 6 bases and 5 bases, with 13 bases remaining between them. CDR3 DNA: TGTGCCAGCAGCGCCAGGGGCATGGAGACCCAGTACTTC. Protein: CASSARGMETQYF.

The V call is TRBV7-9, the J call TRBJ1-2, with D unresolved. The CDR3 loop spans 13 amino acids. The germline CDR1 and CDR2 sequences are SEHNR and FQNEAQ (reference sequence). Trimming removed 3 bases from V and 3 bases from J, with 8 bases in between. The CDR3 bases are TGTGCCAGCAGCTTGACATCGGACTATGGCTACACCTTC. It encodes CASSLTSDYGYTF.

This clonotype has at least ten counts. V is TRBV10-3 and J is TRBJ1-2; D is unresolved. From germline, CDR1 is ENHRY and CDR2 SYGVKD. Trimming took 8 bases from V and 5 from J, leaving 15 bases between them. CDR3 length equals 13 residues. Here the CDR3 reads CAISVDRAYGYTF. DNA for the CDR3: TGTGCCATCTCCGTAGATCGGGCGTATGGCTACACCTTC.